These 29 T cell receptor beta chains originate from one sample sequenced in a study of identical twins. One entry per CDR3 protein results from TCRdb running MiXCR on the 5' RACE reads. This table holds around 220,000 distinct CDR3 sequences, about 14% found once. Sequences were obtained from memory (CD45RO+) T cells sorted from blood. Receptors originate from a woman between 18 and 29 years old in good health.

This chain connects TRBV9 to TRBJ1-1, with D perhaps TRBD1 (6 bases). With 3 bases removed from V and 1 base from J, the gap between germline ends came to 13 bases. In germline, CDR1 is SGDLS, CDR2 YYNGEE. There are 15 residues in the CDR3. The CDR3 nucleotides are TGTGCCAGCAGCGAGGGGGGATCGGGGAACACTGAAGCTTTCTTT. Its translation is CASSEGGSGNTEAFF.

V gene TRBV20-1 combines with J gene TRBJ2-1, with TRBD1 matching over 10 bases. The CDR3 runs 14 residues. V dropped 5 bases and J dropped 3; count of bases not matched to a gene: 4. Germline CDR1 and CDR2: DFQATT and SNEGSKA (reference sequence). CDR3 in DNA: TGCAGTGCTCGGGACAGGGGTTTCTACAATGAGCAGTTCTTC. This codes for CSARDRGFYNEQFF.

This clonotype has only a few counts. One end of the junction varies from germline; a read error may be responsible. The chain carries TRBV19 and TRBJ2-6, with D uncertain. The CDR3 sequence is 16 residues long. CDR1 is LNHDA and CDR2 is SQIVND in the germline V gene (reference sequence). The CDR3 loop is CACSPLTASGANVLTF. CDR3 coding DNA: TGTGCCTGTAGCCCCCTTACGGCCTCTGGGGCCAACGTCCTGACTTTC.

The chain uses TRBV7-2 and TRBJ2-2; no reliable D call. This CDR3 is 14 amino acids long. Germline V gene sequence: CDR1 SGHTA, CDR2 FQGNSA. Trimming shortened V by 3 bases and J by 6 bases, and 11 bases separated the two germline ends. CDR3 sequence reads: CASSFTRPPGELFF. CDR3 bases: TGTGCCAGCAGCTTTACCCGGCCCCCCGGGGAGCTGTTTTTT.

CDR3 in DNA: TGTGCCAGCAGCAAAGTGGCAGGGTGGGGTGGCACTGAAGCTTTCTTT. Encoded protein: CASSKVAGWGGTEAFF. The chain carries TRBV21-1 and TRBJ1-1; the DNA was not used to check the table's D call, TRBD1. TRBV21-1 is a documented pseudogene. CDR3 length: 16 residues.

The rearrangement uses TRBV5-1 and TRBJ2-1, with D possibly matching TRBD2 (6 bases). Trimming stripped 2 bases from V and 7 bases from J, with 19 bases between. Germline CDR1 is SGHRS and CDR2 is YFSETQ. The CDR3 loop spans 16 amino acids. CDR3 DNA sequence: TGCGCCAGCAGCTTTCGCGGCGGGACGGCCCTAAATGAGCAGTTCTTC. Translated: CASSFRGGTALNEQFF.

The chain carries TRBV7-8 and TRBJ2-2; 7 bases are shared with TRBD1. Trimming took 10 bases from V and 6 from J; bases not matched to a gene: 5. The CDR3 sequence is 12 residues long. In germline, CDR1 is SGHVS, CDR2 FQNEAQ. The CDR3 reads CANTGVPGELFF. In DNA form, the CDR3 reads TGTGCCAACACAGGGGTGCCCGGGGAGCTGTTTTTT.

This clonotype occurred many times. The chain has TRBV6-1 and TRBJ2-1; 8 bases map to TRBD2. The germline V gene encodes CDR1 MNHNS and CDR2 SASEGT. This CDR3 contains 16 residues. V was pared by 7 bases and J by 8 bases, with 16 bases of the junction left unmatched. DNA of the CDR3: TGTGCCAGCACAAGCCTCCCGGGGGGGGCCGGAGATGAGCAGTTCTTC. Encoded protein: CASTSLPGGAGDEQFF.

There are a few counts of this clonotype. The CDR3 region is CASTGTSGGSYEQYF. CDR3 in DNA: TGTGCCAGCACCGGGACTAGCGGGGGGTCCTACGAGCAGTACTTC. The rearrangement joins TRBV6-1 to TRBJ2-7; 15 bases fit TRBD2. CDR1 is MNHNS, CDR2 SASEGT, per germline. This CDR3 region has 15 residues. Unmatched junction bases numbered 2, after V lost 7 bases and J lost 1 base.

This clonotype has more than one count but fewer than ten. The genes are TRBV4-2 and TRBJ1-5; TRBD1 might be the D (5 bases). Per the germline V gene, CDR1 is LGHNA and CDR2 is YNFKEQ. The CDR3 spans 13 residues. The V and J ends lost 0 bases and 9 bases respectively, with 9 bases between them. The CDR3 region has the DNA TGTGCCAGCAGCCAAGATTGGGGGGGGCCCCAGCATTTT. This translates into CASSQDWGGPQHF.

This clonotype was seen more than once but under ten times. The chain uses TRBV20-1 and TRBJ2-1, with 9 nucleotides matching TRBD1. Germline V CDR1 and CDR2: DFQATT, SNEGSKA (reference sequence). Germline trimming cut 5 bases from V and 4 bases from J; bases unmatched to any gene: 15. CDR3 size: 17 residues. The CDR3 loop reads CSARDRVRGSWYNEQFF. Written as DNA, the CDR3 is TGCAGTGCTCGGGACAGGGTGAGGGGGTCTTGGTACAATGAGCAGTTCTTC.

The V call is TRBV29-1, the J call TRBJ1-2, with a tentative D call TRBD1 (5 bases). The V end lost 4 bases, the J end lost 1 base, and 13 bases lay between the germline ends. This CDR3 contains 14 residues. Per germline, CDR1 SQVTM and CDR2 ANQGSEA. The CDR3 DNA reads as TGCAGCGTTGCCCACGGGGCAGATAACTATGGCTACACCTTC. This codes for CSVAHGADNYGYTF.

This clonotype was counted at least ten times. CDR3 region: CASSQERGGQETQYF. Written as DNA, the CDR3 is TGCGCCAGCAGCCAAGAGAGAGGGGGTCAAGAGACCCAGTACTTC. The gene calls are TRBV4-3 and TRBJ2-5; D is perhaps TRBD1 (6 bases). This CDR3 is built from 15 residues. V was trimmed by 0 bases and J by 2 bases, leaving 10 bases between them. Looked up from germline, CDR1 is LGHNA and CDR2 is YSLEER.

CDR3 DNA sequence: TGTGCCAGCTGGCACAGGGGGTACTCTGAAGCTTTCTTT. Encoded protein: CASWHRGYSEAFF. The genes are TRBV27 and TRBJ1-1; 8 positions agree with TRBD1. This CDR3 has 13 amino acids. The V and J ends lost 8 bases and 6 bases, in that order; junction bases with no gene match: 8. Germline CDR1 reads MNHEY; CDR2 reads SMNVEV (reference sequence).

The rearrangement links TRBV6-1 to TRBJ1-1; D is undetermined. CDR1 is MNHNS, CDR2 SASEGT, per germline. The V gene lost 9 bases and the J gene lost 6 bases, with 20 bases spanning the gap. The length of the CDR3 is 14 residues. This CDR3 reads CASRDTHAGAEAFF. CDR3 DNA: TGTGCCAGTCGCGACACACATGCGGGAGCTGAAGCTTTCTTT.

This clonotype is a singleton in its sample. The chain has TRBV15 and TRBJ2-1; TRBD2 matches at 7 bases. The V gene's germline CDR1 is LNHNV and CDR2 YYDKDF (reference sequence). The CDR3 is made up of 18 amino acids. Trimming took 2 bases from V and 5 from J; bases not matched to a gene: 15. The CDR3: CATSRSKSGGRAHNEQFF. The DNA of the CDR3 is TGTGCCACCAGCAGATCTAAATCCGGCGGGAGAGCACACAATGAGCAGTTCTTC.

This chain links TRBV11-2 with TRBJ2-5; 9 positions match TRBD2. Germline lookup yields CDR1 SGHAT and CDR2 FQNNGV. The CDR3 covers 18 residues. J gave up 2 bases and V 5 bases, and 15 bases lay outside the gene matches. DNA of the CDR3: TGTGCCAGCAGCCCAAGACGGTCACTAGCGGGCTTGCAAGAGACCCAGTACTTC. As protein: CASSPRRSLAGLQETQYF.

The chain uses TRBV6-2 or TRBV6-3 and TRBJ2-3; 7 bases are shared with TRBD2. CDR1 and CDR2 from the germline V gene are MNHEY and SVGEGT. J gave up 4 bases and V 4 bases, and 11 bases lay outside the gene matches. CDR3 length equals 16 residues. The CDR3 region is CASSSRGGGTPDTQYF. Here the CDR3 DNA reads TGTGCCAGCAGTTCTCGAGGCGGGGGAACCCCAGATACGCAGTATTTT.

This clonotype has at least ten counts. The genes are TRBV24-1 and TRBJ1-1; 8 bases are shared with TRBD1. The V gene's germline CDR1 is KGHDR and CDR2 SFDVKD. Losses at the gene ends were 8 bases for V and 12 bases for J; bases not matched to a gene: 10. The CDR3 totals 12 residues. The CDR3, as DNA: TGTGCCACCATTGGGCCAGGGGGCGCGACTTTCTTT. Its protein is CATIGPGGATFF.

This clonotype was picked up a small number of times. The CDR3 here is CATSRGGGGKYNEQFF. CDR3 DNA sequence: TGTGCCACCAGCAGAGGTGGGGGGGGGAAATACAATGAGCAGTTCTTC. The chain joins TRBV15 to TRBJ2-1, with TRBD2 identical over 7 bases. This CDR3 is 16 amino acids long. Looked up from germline, CDR1 is LNHNV and CDR2 is YYDKDF (reference sequence). After removal of 1 base from V and 4 bases from J, the junction contained 7 bases not matched to a gene.

This rearrangement joins TRBV5-1 to TRBJ1-6; the D is unclear. The germline V gene has CDR1 SGHRS and CDR2 YFSETQ. Trimming cost V 5 bases and J 14 bases, with 14 bases left between them. There are 12 residues in the CDR3. The CDR3, as DNA: TGCGCCAGCAGTTCGTTAACGTCTTCCCTCCACTTT. Translating gives CASSSLTSSLHF.

The chain has TRBV27 and TRBJ2-5; 8 nucleotides match TRBD2. Germline V lookup: CDR1 MNHEY, CDR2 SMNVEV (reference sequence). V shed 2 bases, J shed 5 bases, and the junction held 7 bases outside the gene matches. This CDR3 contains 15 residues. The CDR3 DNA reads as TGTGCCAGCAGTTTACGGGGGGGCCTAGGGGAGACCCAGTACTTC. Translation gives CASSLRGGLGETQYF.

This clonotype was counted only a few times. The CDR3 reads CASSQLPGLGNTIYF. In DNA form, the CDR3 reads TGTGCCAGCAGCCAATTGCCCGGGTTGGGAAACACCATATATTTT. This chain joins TRBV3-1 and TRBJ1-3; D unresolved. The CDR3 sequence is 15 residues long. CDR1 and CDR2 from the germline V gene are LGHDT and YNNKEL (reference sequence). The V and J ends lost 2 bases and 4 bases respectively, with 12 bases between them. Full variable domain (remainder filled in from reference TRBV3-1 and TRBJ1-3): DTAVSQTPKYLVTQMGNDKSIKCEQNLGHDTMYWYKQDSKKFLKIMFSYNNKELIINETVPNRFSPKSPDKAHLNLHINSLELGDSAVYFCASSQLPGLGNTIYFGEGSWLTVV.

V gene TRBV6-1 combines with J gene TRBJ2-3; D is possibly TRBD2 (6 bases). CDR1 is MNHNS, CDR2 SASEGT, per germline. V lost 2 bases and J lost 5, with 14 bases in between. The CDR3 is made up of 15 amino acids. The CDR3 reads CASSEPGEGKDTQYF. For the CDR3, the DNA is TGTGCCAGCAGTGAACCGGGAGAGGGGAAAGATACGCAGTATTTT.

V and J are TRBV7-9 and TRBJ2-2, with 10 bases matching TRBD1. The J segment lost 4 bases and the V segment lost 5 bases, leaving 10 bases of the junction unmatched. CDR3 length: 17 amino acids. Germline loops: CDR1 SEHNR, CDR2 FQNEAQ (reference sequence). Written as DNA, the CDR3 is TGTGCCAGCAGCCCGACAGGGGGCGCGTTATTCACCGGGGAGCTGTTTTTT. This translates into CASSPTGGALFTGELFF.

This chain joins TRBV20-1 and TRBJ2-6; D is unresolved. This CDR3 has 16 residues. CDR1 and CDR2 from the germline V gene are DFQATT and SNEGSKA (reference sequence). V was cut by 0 bases and J by 0 bases, with 9 bases left in between. CDR3 sequence (DNA): TGCAGTGCTAGAGATCGCCCGGCCTCTGGGGCCAACGTCCTGACTTTC. Translated: CSARDRPASGANVLTF.

This clonotype was seen only a few times. The CDR3 coding sequence is TGTGCCAGCAGTGAGGGAGCCTGGTCAGATACGCAGTATTTT. As protein: CASSEGAWSDTQYF. The chain recombines TRBV2 with TRBJ2-3, with D perhaps matching TRBD2 (5 bases). There are 14 residues in the CDR3. V was shortened by 3 bases and J by 4 bases, with 11 bases between the two germline ends. Germline CDR1 is SNHLY and CDR2 is FYNNEI.

V gene TRBV6-1 combines with J gene TRBJ1-1; TRBD1 aligns across 7 bases. V was clipped by 6 bases and J by 3 bases; unmatched bases: 7. The germline CDR1 and CDR2 sequences are MNHNS and SASEGT. This CDR3 has 14 residues. CDR3 in DNA: TGTGCCAGCAGAAGGGGGCCTTCGGACACTGAAGCTTTCTTT. It encodes CASRRGPSDTEAFF.

The chain joins TRBV5-6 to TRBJ2-7, with 7 bases fitting TRBD2. Germline lookup yields CDR1 SGHDT and CDR2 YYEEEE. The CDR3 is 15 residues long. V gave up 0 bases and J gave up 9 bases; unmatched junction bases: 12. CDR3 DNA sequence: TGTGCCAGCAGCTTGGGACCCAGCGGGGACCTACGGCAGTACTTC. This codes for CASSLGPSGDLRQYF.